The T cell receptor (beta chain) under discussion was sequenced for a study of blood T cell repertoires in COVID-19. Study context: Collection of acute and convalescent COVID-19 samples took place in the United States, Italy and Spain.

Enrolment of Seattle patients took place during active infection, and they were followed longitudinally. How the authors handled the data: The assay estimated nucleated cells by amplifying reference gene primers. TCRdb's copy holds only in-frame clones and misses some; the assay was immunoSEQ multiplex PCR. V, J and clone size derive from that table, while D and trimming were established from the DNA sequence. The sample includes some 110,000 clones, roughly 92% of them seen just once. V gave up 5 bases and J gave up 0 bases; unmatched junction bases: 4. The germline V gene has CDR1 SSHAT and CDR2 FNYEAQ (reference sequence). CDR3 length: 16 residues.

The receptor comes from a man between 45 and 60 years old with COVID-19, enrolled during active disease. The chain couples TRBV7-7 to TRBJ2-6; 7 positions agree with TRBD1. Sequenced: peripheral blood. CDR3 bases: TGTGCCAGCAGCCCGGGACAGTTCTCTGGGGCCAACGTCCTGACTTTC. Translated: CASSPGQFSGANVLTF.